By frequency in the sample, the clone carrying this T cell receptor (beta chain) is medium-sized. Its cognate antigen is unknown. The source of the sample is a study of circulating CD8 cells and anti-PD-1 response in melanoma. About the study: About 50% of the 13 melanoma patients received first-line anti-PD-1 therapy.

Sorting of live CD3+CD8+TCRalphabeta+ cells by PD-1 and/or TIGIT gave four subsets. This CDR3 has 16 residues. Per the germline V gene, CDR1 is SNHLY and CDR2 is FYNNEI. J gave up 0 bases and V 5 bases, and 5 bases lay outside the gene matches. Study-level results: Subset repertoires were largely private at M1, with under 7% shared. Diversity ranked highest in DNEG and lowest in TIGIT subsets.

TCR libraries were prepared from roughly 15 ng of total RNA with the QIAseq Immune Repertoire TCR panel. TCRdb passed the reads through MiXCR, listing each CDR3 protein once. The sample lists several hundred distinct CDR3 sequences, approximately 5.2% occurring once. This sequence joins TRBV2 and TRBJ2-1, with TRBD1 matching over 9 bases. The source is a human donor with melanoma. The specimen comprised CD8+ T cells from PBMCs, sampled at baseline or after one month of anti-PD-1 therapy (not recorded which). The DNA of the CDR3 is TGTGCCAGCAGTTATCGGACAGGGGACTCCTACAATGAGCAGTTCTTC. It translates to CASSYRTGDSYNEQFF.